This T cell receptor beta chain was documented in a study of blood T cell repertoires in COVID-19. Background on the study: The United States, Italy and Spain supplied acute and convalescent COVID-19 samples. T cells, B-cell-depleted T cells, or PBMCs provided the cDNA or gDNA that served as material.

CDR3 length: 13 residues. V lost 0 bases to trimming and J lost 6 bases, with 9 bases between them. Germline V CDR1 and CDR2: WSHSY, SAAADI. Under the authors' procedure: Amplification of reference gene primers was used by the study to estimate nucleated cell counts. The protocol was immunoSEQ multiplex PCR, while the TCRdb copy is restricted to in-frame clones and leaves out a portion. The V and J calls and clone size come from that table; D and trimming were worked out from the DNA. Of about 250,000 clones in the sample, 86% were seen once. This clonotype originated in a woman over 75 with COVID-19, enrolled during active disease. This rearrangement joins TRBV10-2 to TRBJ2-7; possibly TRBD2 for D (6 bases). Source material: peripheral blood. The CDR3 is CASSESTGLEQYV. The CDR3 region has the DNA TGCGCCAGCAGTGAGTCTACGGGACTCGAGCAGTACGTC.